This T cell receptor (beta chain) was retrieved from a study of early T cells in non-severe SARS-CoV-2 infection. Turning to the study itself: Unpaired chains resulted from sequencing bulk RNA of unsorted whole blood. Study conclusions and caveats: Matching against VDJdb likely underestimated virus-specific expansions, favoring anti-spike CD8.

About this clonotype: Its antigen remains unknown.

Individual cDNA molecules received unique molecular identifiers. TCRdb reprocessed the 5' RACE reads via MiXCR and lists one record per CDR3 protein. This sample yields about 94,000 distinct CDR3 sequences, of which less than 15% are seen a single time; 2% to 2.5% belongs to the top ten. This CDR3 contains 13 residues. Trimming cost V 3 bases and J 7 bases, with 12 bases left between them. CDR1 is LGHDT and CDR2 is YNNKEL in the germline V gene (reference sequence). Sequenced: whole blood. The sequence was obtained from an adult who was a healthcare worker with PCR-confirmed SARS-CoV-2 infection or an uninfected control (not recorded which). The chain uses TRBV3-1 and TRBJ1-1, with TRBD1 as a possible D gene (5 bases). The CDR3 sequence: CASSHLGPNEAFF. Here the CDR3 DNA reads TGTGCCAGCAGCCATCTGGGACCCAATGAAGCTTTCTTT.